Listed below are T cell receptor beta chains from one sample, sequenced in a study of graft-versus-host responses after intestinal transplantation. Some clones are missing from TCRdb's copy, which holds only in-frame ones; the method was immunoSEQ multiplex PCR. The sample records 21,000 or so clones, approximately 89% being singletons. The input for sequencing was PBMCs, taken about 69 days after intestinal transplantation. The source of these receptors is a human patient who received an intestinal transplant, so some T cells may come from the graft donor. Each CDR3 is given with its conserved first and last residue. D genes are given only for firm matches. Not all rows give a size; the values are once, few, many and, for expanded clones, a class.

>-|TRBJ1-5|16|TRBV4-3|-
CASSQDVGGDGGPQHF
TGCGCCAGCAGCCAAGATGTAGGGGGAGATGGAGGGCCCCAGCATTTT
>-|TRBJ1-2|15|TRBV23-1|-
CASSQSGGSNYGYTF
TGCGCCAGCAGTCAATCCGGCGGCTCTAACTATGGCTACACCTTC
>-|TRBJ2-3|15|TRBV18|-
CASSTSQTSTDTQYF
TGTGCCAGCTCAACTTCGCAGACTAGCACAGATACGCAGTATTTT
>TRBD1|TRBJ1-1|14|TRBV12-5|-
CASGLPRDRVGAFF
TGTGCTAGTGGTTTGCCACGGGACAGGGTAGGAGCTTTCTTT
>-|TRBJ1-4|15|TRBV5-6|-
CASTNLGGALEKLFF
TGTGCCAGCACCAATTTGGGGGGGGCACTTGAAAAACTGTTTTTT
>TRBD2|TRBJ2-2|15|TRBV5-8|-
CASSFSGRNTGELFF
TGTGCCAGCAGCTTTAGCGGGAGAAACACCGGGGAGCTGTTTTTT
>-|TRBJ2-1|11|TRBV10-3|-
CAINSGTEQFF
TGTGCCATCAACTCCGGGACAGAGCAGTTCTTC
>-|TRBJ1-5|15|TRBV19|-
CASSEWGQGNQPQHF
TGTGCCAGCTCCGAATGGGGGCAGGGCAATCAGCCCCAGCATTTT
>-|TRBJ1-5|18|TRBV7-8|-
CASSPRTDSIPSNQPQHF
TGTGCCAGCAGCCCACGGACAGATTCCATTCCGAGCAATCAGCCCCAGCATTTT
>TRBD1|TRBJ2-7|15|TRBV10-3|once
CAISEGQGVIYEQYF
TGTGCCATCAGTGAGGGACAGGGGGTCATCTACGAGCAGTACTTC
>TRBD1|TRBJ1-5|15|TRBV5-8|-
CASSLYTGGNQPQHF
TGTGCCAGCAGCTTGTATACAGGGGGCAATCAGCCCCAGCATTTT
>-|TRBJ1-2|15|TRBV6-5|once
CASKKIIQANYGYTF
TGTGCCAGCAAGAAAATTATCCAAGCTAACTATGGCTACACCTTC
>TRBD1|TRBJ2-2|14|TRBV9|-
CASSVIQGTGELFF
TGTGCCAGCAGCGTAATACAGGGGACCGGGGAGCTGTTTTTT
>-|TRBJ1-2|16|TRBV19|-
CASSTGHADYHYGYTF
TGTGCCAGTAGTACGGGCCACGCGGACTACCACTATGGCTACACCTTC
>-|TRBJ1-1|12|TRBV29-1|-
CSVDVGNTEAFF
TGCAGCGTTGATGTTGGGAACACTGAAGCTTTCTTT
>-|TRBJ1-2|11|TRBV10-3|-
CAISDIDGYTF
TGTGCCATCAGTGATATAGATGGCTACACCTTC
>-|TRBJ1-1|16|TRBV25-1|-
CASSEYGARDVDEAFF
TGTGCCAGCAGTGAATACGGCGCGAGGGATGTCGATGAAGCTTTCTTT
>-|TRBJ2-7|13|TRBV6-5|few
CASSYSGAYEQYF
TGTGCCAGCAGTTACTCTGGAGCCTACGAGCAGTACTTC
>TRBD1|TRBJ1-1|17|TRBV4-1|-
CASSQDRDRGLNTEAFF
TGCGCCAGCAGCCAAGATCGAGACAGGGGGCTGAACACTGAAGCTTTCTTT
>TRBD2|TRBJ2-7|14|TRBV7-2|once
CASSSDTSSGEQYF
TGTGCCAGCAGCTCGGACACCTCTAGCGGCGAGCAGTACTTC
>TRBD1|TRBJ1-2|14|TRBV27|-
CASSLSRTGYGYTF
TGTGCCAGCAGTTTATCTAGGACAGGCTATGGCTACACCTTC
>-|TRBJ2-3|14|TRBV4-3|-
CASSQPGSTDTQYF
TGCGCCAGCAGCCAACCGGGGAGCACAGATACGCAGTATTTT
>TRBD1|TRBJ2-5|16|TRBV27|-
CASSPKPGQGRKTQYF
TGTGCCAGCAGTCCGAAACCGGGACAGGGTCGAAAGACCCAGTACTTC
>TRBD1|TRBJ2-1|15|TRBV6-4|few
CASSPGTGGFDEQFF
TGTGCCAGCAGCCCCGGGACAGGGGGTTTCGATGAGCAGTTCTTC